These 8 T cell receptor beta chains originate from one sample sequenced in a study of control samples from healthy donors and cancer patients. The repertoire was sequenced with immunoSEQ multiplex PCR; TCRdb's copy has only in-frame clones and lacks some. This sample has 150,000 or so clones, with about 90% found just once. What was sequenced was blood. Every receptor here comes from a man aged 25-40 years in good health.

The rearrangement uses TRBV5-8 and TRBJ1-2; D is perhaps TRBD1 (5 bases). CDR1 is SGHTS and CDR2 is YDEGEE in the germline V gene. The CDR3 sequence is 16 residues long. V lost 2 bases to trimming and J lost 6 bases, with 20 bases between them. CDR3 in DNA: TGTGCCAGCAGCTTTTCCCCCGGGACGGTCAGGGATGGCTACACCTTC. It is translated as CASSFSPGTVRDGYTF.

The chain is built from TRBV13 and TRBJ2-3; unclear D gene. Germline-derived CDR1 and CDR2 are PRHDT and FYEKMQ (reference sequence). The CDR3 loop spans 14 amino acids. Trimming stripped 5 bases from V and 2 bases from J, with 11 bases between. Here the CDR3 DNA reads TGTGCCAGCAGCACACAAAAACTCACAGATACGCAGTATTTT. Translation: CASSTQKLTDTQYF.

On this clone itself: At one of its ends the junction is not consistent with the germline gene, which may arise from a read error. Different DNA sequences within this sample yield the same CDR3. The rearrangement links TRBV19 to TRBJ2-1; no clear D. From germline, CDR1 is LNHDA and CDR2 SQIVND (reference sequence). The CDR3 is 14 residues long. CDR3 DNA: TGTGCTAGTAGTATTAGGGAACTAAACAATGAGCAGTTCTTC. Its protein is CASSIRELNNEQFF.

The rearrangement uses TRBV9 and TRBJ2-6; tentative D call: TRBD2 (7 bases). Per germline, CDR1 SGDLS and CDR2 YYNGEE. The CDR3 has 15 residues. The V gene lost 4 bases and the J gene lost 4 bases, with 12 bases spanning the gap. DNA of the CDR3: TGTGCCAGCAGCTCGACGGGGGGCGGGGCCAACGTCCTGACTTTC. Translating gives CASSSTGGGANVLTF.

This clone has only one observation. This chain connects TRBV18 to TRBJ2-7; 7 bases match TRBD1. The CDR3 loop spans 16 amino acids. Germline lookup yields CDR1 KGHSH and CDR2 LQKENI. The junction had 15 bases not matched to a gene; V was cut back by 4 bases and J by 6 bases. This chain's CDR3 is CASSHPTTGSDSEQYF. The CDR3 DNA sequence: TGTGCCAGCTCACACCCGACGACAGGGTCGGACAGCGAGCAGTACTTC.

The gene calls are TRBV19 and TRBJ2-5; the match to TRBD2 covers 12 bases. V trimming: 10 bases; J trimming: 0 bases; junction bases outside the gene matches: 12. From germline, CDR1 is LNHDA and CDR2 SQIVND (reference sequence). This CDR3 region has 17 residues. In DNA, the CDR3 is TGTGCCACCGGACAATTGGGACTAGCGGGTGACCAAGAGACCCAGTACTTC. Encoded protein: CATGQLGLAGDQETQYF.

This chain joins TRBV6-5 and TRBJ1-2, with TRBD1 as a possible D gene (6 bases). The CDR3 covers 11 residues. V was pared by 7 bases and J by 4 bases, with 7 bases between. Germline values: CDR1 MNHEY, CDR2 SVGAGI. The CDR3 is CASTDSYGYTF. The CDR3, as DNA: TGTGCCAGCACGGACAGCTATGGCTACACCTTC.

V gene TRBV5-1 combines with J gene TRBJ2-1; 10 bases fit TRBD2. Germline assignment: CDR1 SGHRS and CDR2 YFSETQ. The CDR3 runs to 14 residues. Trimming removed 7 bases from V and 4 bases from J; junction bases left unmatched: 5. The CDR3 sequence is CASEREGTYNEQFF. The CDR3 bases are TGCGCCAGCGAGCGGGAGGGAACATACAATGAGCAGTTCTTC.